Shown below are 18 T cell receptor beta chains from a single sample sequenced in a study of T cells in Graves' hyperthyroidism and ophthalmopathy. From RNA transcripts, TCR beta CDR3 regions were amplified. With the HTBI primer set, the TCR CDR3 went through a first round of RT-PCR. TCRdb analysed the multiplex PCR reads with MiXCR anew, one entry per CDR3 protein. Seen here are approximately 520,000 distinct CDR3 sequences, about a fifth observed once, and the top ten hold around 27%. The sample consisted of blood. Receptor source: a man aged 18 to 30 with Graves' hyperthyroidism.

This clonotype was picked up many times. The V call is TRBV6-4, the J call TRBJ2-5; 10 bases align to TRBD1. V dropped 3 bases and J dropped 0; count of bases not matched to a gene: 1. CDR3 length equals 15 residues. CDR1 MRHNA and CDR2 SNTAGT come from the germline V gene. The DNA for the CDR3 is TGTGCCAGCAGTGAGGACAGGGGGGACCAAGAGACCCAGTACTTC. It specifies CASSEDRGDQETQYF.

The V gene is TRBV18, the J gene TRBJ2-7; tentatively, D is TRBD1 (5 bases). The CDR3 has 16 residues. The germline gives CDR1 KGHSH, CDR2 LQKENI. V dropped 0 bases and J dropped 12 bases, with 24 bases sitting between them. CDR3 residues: CASSPPGREPPRSWYF. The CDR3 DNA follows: TGTGCCAGCTCACCACCGGGCAGGGAACCCCCTCGGTCTTGGTACTTC.

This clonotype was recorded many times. The CDR3 bases are TGTGCCAGCAAATCAATCGTGGGCACTGAAGCTTTCTTT. Protein: CASKSIVGTEAFF. This chain connects TRBV27 to TRBJ1-1; D unclear. Germline V gene sequence: CDR1 MNHEY, CDR2 SMNVEV (reference sequence). Trimming left V 7 bases short and J 4 bases short, with 13 bases between. This CDR3 has 13 residues.

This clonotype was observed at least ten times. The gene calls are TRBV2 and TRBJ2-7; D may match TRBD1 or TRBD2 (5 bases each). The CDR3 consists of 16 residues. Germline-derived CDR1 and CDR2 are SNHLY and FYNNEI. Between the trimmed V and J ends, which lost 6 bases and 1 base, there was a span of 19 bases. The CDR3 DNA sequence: TGTGCCAGCAGCGTTTTTCCGGGACGGTTTTCCTACGAGCAGTACTTC. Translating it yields CASSVFPGRFSYEQYF.

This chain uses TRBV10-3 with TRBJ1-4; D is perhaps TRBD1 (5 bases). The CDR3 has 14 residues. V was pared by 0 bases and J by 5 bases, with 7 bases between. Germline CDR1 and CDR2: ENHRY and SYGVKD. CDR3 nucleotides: TGTGCCATCAGTGAGTCGAACAGGAATGAAAAACTGTTTTTT. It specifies CAISESNRNEKLFF.

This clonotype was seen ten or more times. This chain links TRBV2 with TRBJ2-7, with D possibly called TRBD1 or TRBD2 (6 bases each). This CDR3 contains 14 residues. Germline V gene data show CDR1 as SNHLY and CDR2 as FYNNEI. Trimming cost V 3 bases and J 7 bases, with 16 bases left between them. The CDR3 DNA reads TGTGCCAGCAGTGATTGGGGGGCTTCGGGTGAGCAGTACTTC. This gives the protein CASSDWGASGEQYF.

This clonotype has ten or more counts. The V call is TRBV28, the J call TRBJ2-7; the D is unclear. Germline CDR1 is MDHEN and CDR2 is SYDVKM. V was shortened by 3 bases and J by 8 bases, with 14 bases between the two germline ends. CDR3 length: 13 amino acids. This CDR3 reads CASSLPTGSKQYF. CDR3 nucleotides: TGTGCCAGCAGTTTGCCGACTGGCTCGAAGCAGTACTTC.

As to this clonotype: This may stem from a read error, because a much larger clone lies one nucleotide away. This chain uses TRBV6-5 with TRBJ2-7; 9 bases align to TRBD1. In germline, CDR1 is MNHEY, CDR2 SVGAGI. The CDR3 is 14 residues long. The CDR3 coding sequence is TGTGCCAGCAGTTACCGACAGGGGGTAAGCGAGCTGTACTTC. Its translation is CASSYRQGVSELYF.

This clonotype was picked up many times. The CDR3 is CASSGGSEPTGELFF. As DNA, the CDR3 is TGTGCCAGCAGTGGGGGCTCCGAACCCACCGGGGAGCTGTTTTTT. The chain has TRBV6-1 and TRBJ2-2, with D possibly being TRBD1 (5 bases). Germline values: CDR1 MNHNS, CDR2 SASEGT. The length of the CDR3 is 15 residues. V was cut by 4 bases and J by 4 bases, with 13 bases left in between.

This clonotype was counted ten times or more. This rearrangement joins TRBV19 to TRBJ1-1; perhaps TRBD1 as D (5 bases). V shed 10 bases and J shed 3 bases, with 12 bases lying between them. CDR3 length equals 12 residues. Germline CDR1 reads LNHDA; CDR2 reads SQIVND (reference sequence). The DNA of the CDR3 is TGTGCCACCCAAAAGGGGTACACTGAAGCTTTCTTT. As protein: CATQKGYTEAFF.

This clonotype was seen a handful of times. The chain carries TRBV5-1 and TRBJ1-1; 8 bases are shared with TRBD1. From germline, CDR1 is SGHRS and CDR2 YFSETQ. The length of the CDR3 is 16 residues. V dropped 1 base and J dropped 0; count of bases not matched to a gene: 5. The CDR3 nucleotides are TGCGCCAGCAGCTTGCACACGACAGGGGTGAACACTGAAGCTTTCTTT. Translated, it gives CASSLHTTGVNTEAFF.

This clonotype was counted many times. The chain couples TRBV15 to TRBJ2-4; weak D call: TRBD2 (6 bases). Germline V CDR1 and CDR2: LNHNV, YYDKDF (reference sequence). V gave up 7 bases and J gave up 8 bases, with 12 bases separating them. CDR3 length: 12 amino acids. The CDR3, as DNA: TGTGCCACCAAGGGTACGGGGGACATTCAGTACTTC. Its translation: CATKGTGDIQYF.

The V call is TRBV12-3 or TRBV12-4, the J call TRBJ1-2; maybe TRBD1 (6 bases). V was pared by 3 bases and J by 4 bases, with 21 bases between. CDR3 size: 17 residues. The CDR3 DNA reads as TGTGCCAGCAGTTTTCAGTATGCAGGGGTGGGCTCCTATGGCTACACCTTC. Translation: CASSFQYAGVGSYGYTF.

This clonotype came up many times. CDR3 coding DNA: TGTGCCAGCACCTTCGGTGGGGGCGACTATGGCTACACCTTC. It is translated as CASTFGGGDYGYTF. V is TRBV12-3 or TRBV12-4 and J is TRBJ1-2; weak D call: TRBD1 (6 bases). Trimming removed 7 bases at V and 3 bases at J, with 15 bases between. The CDR3 has 14 residues.

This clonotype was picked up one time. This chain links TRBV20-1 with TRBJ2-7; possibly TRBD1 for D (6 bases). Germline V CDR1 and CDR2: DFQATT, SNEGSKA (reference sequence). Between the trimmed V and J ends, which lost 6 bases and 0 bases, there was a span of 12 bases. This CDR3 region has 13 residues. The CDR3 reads CSANRVSSYEQYF. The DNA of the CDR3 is TGCAGTGCGAACAGGGTTTCCTCCTACGAGCAGTACTTC.

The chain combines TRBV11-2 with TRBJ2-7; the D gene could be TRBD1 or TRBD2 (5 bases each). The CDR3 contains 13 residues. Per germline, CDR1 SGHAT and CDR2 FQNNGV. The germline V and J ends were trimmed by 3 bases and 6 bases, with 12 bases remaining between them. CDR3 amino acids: CASSFHSGAEQYF. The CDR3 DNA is TGTGCCAGCAGCTTTCATTCCGGGGCCGAGCAGTACTTC.

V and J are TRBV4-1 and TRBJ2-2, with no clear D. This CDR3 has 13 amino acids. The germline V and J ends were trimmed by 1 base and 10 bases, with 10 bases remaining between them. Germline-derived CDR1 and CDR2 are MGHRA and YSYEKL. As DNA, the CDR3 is TGCGCCAGCAGCCAAGTGGTCAATGTGGAGCTGTTTTTT. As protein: CASSQVVNVELFF.

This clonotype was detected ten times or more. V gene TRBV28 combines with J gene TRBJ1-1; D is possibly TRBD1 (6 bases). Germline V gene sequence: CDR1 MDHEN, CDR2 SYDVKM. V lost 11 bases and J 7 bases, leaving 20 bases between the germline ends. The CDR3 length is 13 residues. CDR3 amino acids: CAAKAGGRHEAFF. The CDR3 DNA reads TGTGCCGCCAAGGCGGGGGGCAGGCATGAAGCTTTCTTT. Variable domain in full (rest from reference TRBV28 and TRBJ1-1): DVKVTQSSRYLVKRTGEKVFLECVQDMDHENMFWYRQDPGLGLRLIYFSYDVKMKEKGDIPEGYSVSREKKERFSLILESASTNQTSMYLCAAKAGGRHEAFFGQGTRLTVV.